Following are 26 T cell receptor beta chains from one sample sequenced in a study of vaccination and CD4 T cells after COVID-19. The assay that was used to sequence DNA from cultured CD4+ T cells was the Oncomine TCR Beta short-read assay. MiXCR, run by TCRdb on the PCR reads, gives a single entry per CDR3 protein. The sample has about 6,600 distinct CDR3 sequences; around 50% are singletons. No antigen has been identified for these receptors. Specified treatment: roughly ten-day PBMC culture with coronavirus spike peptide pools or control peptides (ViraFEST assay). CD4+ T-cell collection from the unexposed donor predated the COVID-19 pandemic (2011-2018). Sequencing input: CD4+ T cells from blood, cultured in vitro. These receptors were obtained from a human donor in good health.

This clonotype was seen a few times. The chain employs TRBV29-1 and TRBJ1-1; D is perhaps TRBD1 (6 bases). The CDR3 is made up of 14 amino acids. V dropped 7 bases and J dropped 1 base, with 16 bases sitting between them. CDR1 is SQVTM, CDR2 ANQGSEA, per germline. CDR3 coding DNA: TGCAGCGGGGGGGCGTCAGGGCCGAACACTGAAGCTTTCTTT. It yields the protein CSGGASGPNTEAFF.

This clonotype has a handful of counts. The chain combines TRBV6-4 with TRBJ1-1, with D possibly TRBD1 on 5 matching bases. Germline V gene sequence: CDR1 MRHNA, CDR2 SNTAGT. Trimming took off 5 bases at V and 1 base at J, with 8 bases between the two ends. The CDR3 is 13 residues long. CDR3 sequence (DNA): TGTGCCAGCAGTAGGGGAGGGAACACTGAAGCTTTCTTT. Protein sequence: CASSRGGNTEAFF.

Here the CDR3 reads CASSLTLGGYNEQFF. The CDR3 nucleotides are TGTGCCAGCAGCCTCACTCTGGGGGGGTACAATGAGCAGTTCTTC. This chain uses TRBV7-2 with TRBJ2-1; 7 bases map to TRBD2. The V and J ends lost 5 bases and 4 bases, in that order; junction bases with no gene match: 8. Per germline, CDR1 SGHTA and CDR2 FQGNSA. The length of the CDR3 is 15 residues.

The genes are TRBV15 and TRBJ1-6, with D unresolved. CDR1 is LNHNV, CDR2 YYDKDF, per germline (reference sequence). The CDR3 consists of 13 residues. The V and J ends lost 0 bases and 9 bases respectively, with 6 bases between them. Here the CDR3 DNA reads TGTGCCACCAGCAGAGATGGCGGTTCACCCCTCCACTTT. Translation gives CATSRDGGSPLHF.

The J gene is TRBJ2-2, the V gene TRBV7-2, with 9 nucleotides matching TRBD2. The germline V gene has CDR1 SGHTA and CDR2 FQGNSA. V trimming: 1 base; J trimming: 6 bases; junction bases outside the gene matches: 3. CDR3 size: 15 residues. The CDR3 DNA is TGTGCCAGCAGCTTAGAAGTAGCGGGGGCCGGGGAGCTGTTTTTT. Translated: CASSLEVAGAGELFF.

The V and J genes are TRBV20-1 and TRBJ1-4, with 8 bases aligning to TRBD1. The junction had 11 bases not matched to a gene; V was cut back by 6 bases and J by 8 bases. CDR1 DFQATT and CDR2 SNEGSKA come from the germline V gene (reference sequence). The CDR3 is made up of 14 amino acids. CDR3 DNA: TGCAGTGCCTCTCAGACAGGGGTGGGGGAAAAACTGTTTTTT. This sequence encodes CSASQTGVGEKLFF.

CDR3 loop: CASSPYRLGNTIYF. CDR3 coding DNA: TGTGCCAGCAGCCCATACCGCCTCGGAAACACCATATATTTT. The gene calls are TRBV7-8 and TRBJ1-3; D unclear. Trimming removed 5 bases from V and 4 bases from J, with 12 bases in between. The CDR3 consists of 14 residues. Germline V gene lookup returns CDR1 SGHVS and CDR2 FQNEAQ.

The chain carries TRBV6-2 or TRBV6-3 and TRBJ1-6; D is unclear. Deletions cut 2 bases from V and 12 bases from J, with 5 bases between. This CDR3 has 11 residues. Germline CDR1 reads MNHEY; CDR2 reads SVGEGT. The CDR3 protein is CASSYKGPLHF. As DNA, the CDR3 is TGTGCCAGCAGTTACAAGGGACCCCTCCACTTT.

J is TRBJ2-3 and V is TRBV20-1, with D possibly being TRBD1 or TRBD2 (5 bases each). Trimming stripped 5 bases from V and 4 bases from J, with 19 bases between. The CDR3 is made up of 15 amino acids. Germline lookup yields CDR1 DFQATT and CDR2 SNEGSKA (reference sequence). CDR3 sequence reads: CSAPPKGLASDTQYF. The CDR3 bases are TGCAGTGCTCCCCCAAAGGGGCTAGCATCAGATACGCAGTATTTT.

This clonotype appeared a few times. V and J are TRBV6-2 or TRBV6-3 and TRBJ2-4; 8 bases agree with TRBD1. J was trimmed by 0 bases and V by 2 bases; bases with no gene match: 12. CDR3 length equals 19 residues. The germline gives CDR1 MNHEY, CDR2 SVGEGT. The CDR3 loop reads CASSYELGQGTLAKNIQYF. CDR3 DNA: TGTGCCAGCAGTTACGAACTAGGACAGGGAACCCTAGCCAAAAACATTCAGTACTTC.

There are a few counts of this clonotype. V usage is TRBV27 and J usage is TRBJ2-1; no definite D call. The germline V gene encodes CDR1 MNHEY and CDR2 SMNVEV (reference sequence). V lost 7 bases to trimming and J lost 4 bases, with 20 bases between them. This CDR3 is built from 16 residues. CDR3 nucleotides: TGTGCCAGCACCTCCTTCTTGGTACGAAGGTACAATGAGCAGTTCTTC. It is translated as CASTSFLVRRYNEQFF.

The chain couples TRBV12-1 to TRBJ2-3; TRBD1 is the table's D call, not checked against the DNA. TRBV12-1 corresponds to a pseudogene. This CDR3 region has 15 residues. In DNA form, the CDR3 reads TGTGCCAGCAGAGCCCGGGGTGGGGACACAGATACGCAGTATTTT. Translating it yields CASRARGGDTDTQYF.

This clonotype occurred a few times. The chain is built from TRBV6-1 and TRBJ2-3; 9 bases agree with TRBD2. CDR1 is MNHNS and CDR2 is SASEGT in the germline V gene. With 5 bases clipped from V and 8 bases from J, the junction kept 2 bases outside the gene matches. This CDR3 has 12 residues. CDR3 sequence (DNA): TGTGCCAGCAGTCCGACTAGCGGTACGCAGTATTTT. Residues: CASSPTSGTQYF.

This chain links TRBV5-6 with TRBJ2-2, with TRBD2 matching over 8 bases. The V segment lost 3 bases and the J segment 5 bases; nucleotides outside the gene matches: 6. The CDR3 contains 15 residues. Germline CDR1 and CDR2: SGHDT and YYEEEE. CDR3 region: CASSSIAGSTGELFF. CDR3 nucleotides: TGTGCCAGCAGCTCAATAGCGGGGTCGACCGGGGAGCTGTTTTTT. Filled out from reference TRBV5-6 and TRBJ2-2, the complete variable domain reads DAGVTQSPTHLIKTRGQQVTLRCSPKSGHDTVSWYQQALGQGPQFIFQYYEEEERQRGNFPDRFSGHQFPNYSSELNVNALLLGDSALYLCASSSIAGSTGELFFGEGSRLTVL.

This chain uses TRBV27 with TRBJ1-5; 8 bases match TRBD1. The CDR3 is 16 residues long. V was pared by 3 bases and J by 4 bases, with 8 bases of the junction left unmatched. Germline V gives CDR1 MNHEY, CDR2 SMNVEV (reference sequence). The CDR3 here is CASSLSDRAPNQPQHF. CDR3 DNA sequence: TGTGCCAGCAGTTTGTCGGACAGGGCTCCGAATCAGCCCCAGCATTTT.

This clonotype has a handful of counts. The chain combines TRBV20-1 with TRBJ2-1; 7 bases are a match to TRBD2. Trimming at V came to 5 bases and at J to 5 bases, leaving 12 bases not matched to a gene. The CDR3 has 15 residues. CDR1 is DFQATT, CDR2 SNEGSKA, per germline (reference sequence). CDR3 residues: CSAWSVGRIHNEQFF. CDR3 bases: TGCAGTGCTTGGAGTGTCGGGAGGATCCACAATGAGCAGTTCTTC.

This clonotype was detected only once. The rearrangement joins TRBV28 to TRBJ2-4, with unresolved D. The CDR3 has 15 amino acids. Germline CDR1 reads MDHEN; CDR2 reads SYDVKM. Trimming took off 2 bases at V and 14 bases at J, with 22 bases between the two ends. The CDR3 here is CASSLMFWVGPPKYF. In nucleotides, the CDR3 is TGTGCCAGCAGTTTAATGTTCTGGGTGGGTCCGCCTAAGTACTTC.

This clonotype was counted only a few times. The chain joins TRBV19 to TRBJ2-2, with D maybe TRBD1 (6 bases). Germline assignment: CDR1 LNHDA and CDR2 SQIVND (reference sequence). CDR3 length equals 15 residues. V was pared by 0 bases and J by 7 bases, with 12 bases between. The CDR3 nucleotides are TGTGCCAGTAGTATAGAACCAGTCAGGGGCGGGGAGCTGTTTTTT. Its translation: CASSIEPVRGGELFF.

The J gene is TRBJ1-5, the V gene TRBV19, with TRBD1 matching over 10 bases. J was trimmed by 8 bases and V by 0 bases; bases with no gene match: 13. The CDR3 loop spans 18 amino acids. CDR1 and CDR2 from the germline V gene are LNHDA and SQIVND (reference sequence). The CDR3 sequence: CASSIEVPGQGLVKPQHF. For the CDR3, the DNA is TGTGCCAGTAGTATAGAAGTCCCGGGACAGGGGTTGGTTAAGCCCCAGCATTTT.

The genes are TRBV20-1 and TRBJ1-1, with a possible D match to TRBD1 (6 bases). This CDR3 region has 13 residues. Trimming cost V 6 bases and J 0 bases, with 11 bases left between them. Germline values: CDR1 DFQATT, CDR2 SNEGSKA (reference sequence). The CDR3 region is CSANRAVNTEAFF. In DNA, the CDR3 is TGCAGTGCGAACAGGGCGGTGAACACTGAAGCTTTCTTT.

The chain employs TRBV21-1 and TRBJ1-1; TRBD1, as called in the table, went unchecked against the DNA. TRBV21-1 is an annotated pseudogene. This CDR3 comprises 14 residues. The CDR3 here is CASSKVEWTGEAFF. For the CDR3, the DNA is TGTGCCAGCAGCAAAGTCGAGTGGACAGGGGAAGCTTTCTTT.

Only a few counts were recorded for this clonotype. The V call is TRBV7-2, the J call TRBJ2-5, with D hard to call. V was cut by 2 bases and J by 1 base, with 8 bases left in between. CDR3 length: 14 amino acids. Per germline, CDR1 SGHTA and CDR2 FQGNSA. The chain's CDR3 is CASSLSPAQETQYF. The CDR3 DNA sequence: TGTGCCAGCAGCTTATCGCCGGCCCAAGAGACCCAGTACTTC.

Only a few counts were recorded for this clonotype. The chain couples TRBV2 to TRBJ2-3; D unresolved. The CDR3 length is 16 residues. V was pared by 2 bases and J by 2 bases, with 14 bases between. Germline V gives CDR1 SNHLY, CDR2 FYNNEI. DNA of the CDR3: TGTGCCAGCAGTGAACTAGGTGTCAGCGCCACAGATACGCAGTATTTT. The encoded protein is CASSELGVSATDTQYF.

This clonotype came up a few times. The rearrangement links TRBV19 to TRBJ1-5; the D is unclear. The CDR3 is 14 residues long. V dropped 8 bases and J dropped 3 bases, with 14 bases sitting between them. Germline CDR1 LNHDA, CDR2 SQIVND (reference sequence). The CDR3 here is CASHLGLPNQPQHF. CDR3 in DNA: TGTGCCAGTCACCTCGGACTGCCCAATCAGCCCCAGCATTTT.

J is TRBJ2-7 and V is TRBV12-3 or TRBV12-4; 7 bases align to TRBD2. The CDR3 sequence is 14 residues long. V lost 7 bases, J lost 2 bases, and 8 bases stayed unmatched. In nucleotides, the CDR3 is TGTGCCAGCACCCTGGGGAGGGTCGCCTACGAGCAGTACTTC. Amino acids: CASTLGRVAYEQYF.

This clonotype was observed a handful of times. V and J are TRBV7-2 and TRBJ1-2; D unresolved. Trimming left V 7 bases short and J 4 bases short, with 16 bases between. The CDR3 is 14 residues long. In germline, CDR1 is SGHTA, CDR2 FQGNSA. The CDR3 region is CASISLGRAYGYTF. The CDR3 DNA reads TGTGCCAGCATATCCCTCGGGAGGGCCTATGGCTACACCTTC. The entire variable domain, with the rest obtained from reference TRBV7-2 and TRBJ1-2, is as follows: GAGVSQSPSNKVTEKGKDVELRCDPISGHTALYWYRQSLGQGLEFLIYFQGNSAPDKSGLPSDRFSAERTGGSVSTLTIQRTQQEDSAVYLCASISLGRAYGYTFGSGTRLTVV.